These 10 T cell receptor beta chains were all obtained from the same sample, sequenced in a study of T cells after posttransplantation cyclophosphamide. Sequenced by immunoSEQ multiplex PCR; TCRdb stores in-frame clones only, minus some. The specimen has roughly 49,000 clones, none found just once. Sequencing was done on a sample of PBMCs. The origin of the receptors is a man in his forties or fifties in good health, CMV-negative, and a related stem cell transplant donor.

This clone has at least ten counts. This chain joins TRBV28 and TRBJ2-3; the D gene is possibly TRBD2 (5 bases). This CDR3 spans 16 amino acids. V lost 4 bases and J lost 1, with 15 bases in between. CDR1 and CDR2 from the germline V gene are MDHEN and SYDVKM. The CDR3 region has the DNA TGTGCCAGCAGTTATAGTCGGGGTACGGGCACAGATACGCAGTATTTT. Translated: CASSYSRGTGTDTQYF.

This clone has at least ten counts. The gene calls are TRBV29-1 and TRBJ1-5; TRBD1 might be the D (6 bases). Germline values: CDR1 SQVTM, CDR2 ANQGSEA. V shed 6 bases and J shed 5 bases, with 17 bases lying between them. The CDR3 is 14 residues long. The DNA of the CDR3 is TGCAGCGTATGGGATGCAGGGGCGTATCAGCCCCAGCATTTT. The encoded protein is CSVWDAGAYQPQHF.

This clone was recorded at least ten times. The V gene is TRBV29-1, the J gene TRBJ1-5; D is perhaps TRBD1 (6 bases). V lost 5 bases and J 5 bases, leaving 13 bases between the germline ends. Germline lookup yields CDR1 SQVTM and CDR2 ANQGSEA. CDR3 length: 13 residues. CDR3 amino acids: CSVSDRFDQPQHF. CDR3 sequence (DNA): TGCAGCGTTTCAGACAGGTTTGATCAGCCCCAGCATTTT.

In this sample, this clone turned up many times. The rearrangement joins TRBV7-6 to TRBJ2-5, with a possible D match to TRBD1 (5 bases). CDR3 length equals 15 residues. V shed 5 bases and J shed 4 bases, with 17 bases lying between them. Germline V gene lookup returns CDR1 SGHVS and CDR2 FNYEAQ. The CDR3 is CASSPEDSWGETQYF. The DNA of the CDR3 is TGTGCCAGCAGCCCTGAAGACAGCTGGGGAGAGACCCAGTACTTC.

This clone was counted at least ten times. This chain links TRBV28 with TRBJ1-1; 11 positions agree with TRBD1. CDR3 size: 14 residues. The germline gives CDR1 MDHEN, CDR2 SYDVKM. Germline trimming cut 5 bases from V and 5 bases from J; bases unmatched to any gene: 4. The chain's CDR3 is CASSGTGGRTEAFF. The CDR3 DNA follows: TGTGCCAGCAGTGGGACAGGGGGAAGGACTGAAGCTTTCTTT.

This clone came up many times. V gene TRBV6-5 combines with J gene TRBJ2-1, with TRBD2 matching over 8 bases. The CDR3 length is 15 residues. V lost 7 bases to trimming and J lost 3 bases; unmatched junction nucleotides: 8. CDR1 is MNHEY, CDR2 SVGAGI, per germline. CDR3 loop: CASTRSAGGYNEQFF. The CDR3 region has the DNA TGTGCCAGCACTCGGTCTGCGGGAGGCTACAATGAGCAGTTCTTC.

This clone was observed many times. The chain is built from TRBV7-3 and TRBJ1-1; D call uncertain. Germline CDR1 SGHTA, CDR2 FQGTGA. This CDR3 has 15 amino acids. The V gene lost 2 bases and the J gene lost 1 base, with 11 bases spanning the gap. The CDR3 here is CASSLYAGPNTEAFF. CDR3 in DNA: TGTGCCAGCAGCTTATATGCAGGCCCGAACACTGAAGCTTTCTTT.

This clone was seen at least ten times. This chain links TRBV28 with TRBJ2-7; D is perhaps TRBD1 (6 bases). CDR1 MDHEN and CDR2 SYDVKM come from the germline V gene. This CDR3 has 13 amino acids. V lost 7 bases, J lost 0 bases, and 10 bases lay in between. The DNA of the CDR3 is TGTGCCAGCAAACGGGACAACTCCTACGAGCAGTACTTC. Its protein product is CASKRDNSYEQYF. Full variable domain (remainder filled in from reference TRBV28 and TRBJ2-7): DVKVTQSSRYLVKRTGEKVFLECVQDMDHENMFWYRQDPGLGLRLIYFSYDVKMKEKGDIPEGYSVSREKKERFSLILESASTNQTSMYLCASKRDNSYEQYFGPGTRLTVT.

This clone has ten or more counts. The V and J genes are TRBV4-3 and TRBJ1-4, with a possible D match to TRBD1 (5 bases). This CDR3 is built from 14 residues. With 3 bases removed from V and 3 bases from J, the gap between germline ends came to 8 bases. Germline CDR1 and CDR2: LGHNA and YSLEER. CDR3 amino acids: CASSQDTSNEKLFF. The DNA for the CDR3 is TGCGCCAGCAGCCAGGACACCTCTAATGAAAAACTGTTTTTT.

The table lists this clone with many counts. The chain couples TRBV10-1 to TRBJ2-7, with D perhaps TRBD2 (5 bases). Germline V gene sequence: CDR1 WNHNN, CDR2 SYGVQD (reference sequence). V shed 8 bases and J shed 1 base, with 9 bases lying between them. This CDR3 region has 12 residues. Here the CDR3 reads CASGSSSYEQYF. Written as DNA, the CDR3 is TGCGCCAGCGGGAGTTCGTCCTACGAGCAGTACTTC.